Given below is one T cell receptor (beta chain) in context. Its antigen is unknown. No base qualities exist here, and no much larger clone lies one base off it. V is cut back by 6 bases and J by 2 bases, with 11 bases in the junction unmatched. The CDR3, from cysteine to phenylalanine, totals 16 residues. CDR3 DNA only is kept here, 48 bases in frame from base 1. The germline V gene yields MNHEY for CDR1 and SVGEGT for CDR2. TCRdb records Illumina HiSeq 1500 as the sequencer. TCRdb reanalyzed the raw reads on its own, using fastp at Q25 for trimming and MiXCR for clone calling, and kept in-frame beta chains. Every CDR3 protein is listed once, alongside the most common genes and DNA of its rows. The sample table shows about 260,000 distinct CDR3 sequences, and roughly 13% are seen once. Around 8.8% of the sample comes from the top ten. These data come from a study of T cell repertoires in cytomegalovirus infection (dated by TCRdb to about 2019). As for the study more broadly: Because public TCR beta signatures pointed to carriage of CMV infection together with the matching HLA type, the HLA type of each donor mattered for the analysis.

Study-level results and caveats: In the ex vivo response, HLA-C-restricted CMV-specific TCR beta clonotypes were dominant, and in two of eight donors the single most frequent clonotype came from this HLA-C-restricted group. Cumulative frequency of public TCR beta family members discriminated carriers of CMV infection plus the relevant HLA type in this cohort and an independent approximately 350-donor cohort.

Recombination connected TRBV6-2 or TRBV6-3 to TRBJ2-3, with 7 bases aligning to TRBD2. Sequenced: PBMCs. The receptor was isolated from a human donor in good health (CMV status not recorded). Some clones in this sample may be carry-over from other donors' samples. The CDR3 protein: CASRRRASGSTDTQYF. The DNA is TGTGCCAGCAGACGCCGGGCTAGCGGTTCCACAGATACGCAGTATTTT.